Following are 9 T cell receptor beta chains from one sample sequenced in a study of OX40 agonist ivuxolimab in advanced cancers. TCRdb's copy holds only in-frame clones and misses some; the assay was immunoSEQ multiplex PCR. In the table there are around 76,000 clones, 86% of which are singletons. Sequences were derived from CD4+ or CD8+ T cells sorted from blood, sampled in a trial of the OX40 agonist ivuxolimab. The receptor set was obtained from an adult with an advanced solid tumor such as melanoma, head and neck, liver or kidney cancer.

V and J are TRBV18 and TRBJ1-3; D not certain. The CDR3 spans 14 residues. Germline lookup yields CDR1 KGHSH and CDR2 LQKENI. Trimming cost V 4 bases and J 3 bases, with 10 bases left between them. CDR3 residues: CASSLTQDGNTIYF. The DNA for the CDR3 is TGTGCCAGCTCACTAACCCAGGATGGAAACACCATATATTTT.

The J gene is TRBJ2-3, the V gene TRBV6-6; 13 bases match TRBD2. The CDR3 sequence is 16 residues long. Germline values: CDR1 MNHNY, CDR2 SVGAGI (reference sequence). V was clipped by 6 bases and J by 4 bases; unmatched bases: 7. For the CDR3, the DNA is TGTGCCAGCAGCCATGGACTAGCGGGGGATGCAGATACGCAGTATTTT. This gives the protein CASSHGLAGDADTQYF.

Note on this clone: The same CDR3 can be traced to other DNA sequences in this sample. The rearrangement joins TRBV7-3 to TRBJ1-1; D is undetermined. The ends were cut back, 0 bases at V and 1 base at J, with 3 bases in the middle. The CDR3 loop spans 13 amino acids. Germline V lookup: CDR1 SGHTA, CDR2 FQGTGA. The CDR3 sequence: CASSLTGNTEAFF. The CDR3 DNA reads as TGTGCCAGCAGCTTAACAGGGAACACTGAAGCTTTCTTT.

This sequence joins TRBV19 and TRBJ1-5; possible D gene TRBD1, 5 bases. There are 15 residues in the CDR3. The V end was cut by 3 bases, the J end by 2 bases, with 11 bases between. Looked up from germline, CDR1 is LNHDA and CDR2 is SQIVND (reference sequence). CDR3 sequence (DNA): TGTGCCAGTAGTATCGACCGGGGGGGCAATCAGCCCCAGCATTTT. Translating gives CASSIDRGGNQPQHF.

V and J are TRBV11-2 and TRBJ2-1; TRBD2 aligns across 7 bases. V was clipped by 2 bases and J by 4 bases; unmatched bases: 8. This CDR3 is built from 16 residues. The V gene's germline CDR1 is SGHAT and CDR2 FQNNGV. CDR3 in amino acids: CASSLTGGELYNEQFF. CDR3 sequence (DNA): TGTGCCAGCAGCTTAACGGGGGGTGAGTTATACAATGAGCAGTTCTTC.

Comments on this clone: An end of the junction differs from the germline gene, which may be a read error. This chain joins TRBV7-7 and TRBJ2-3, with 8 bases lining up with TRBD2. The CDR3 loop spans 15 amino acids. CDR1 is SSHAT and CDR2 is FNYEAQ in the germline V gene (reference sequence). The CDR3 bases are TGTGCTAGCAGCTTAGACGGGGGGGCGACAGATACGCAGTATTTT. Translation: CASSLDGGATDTQYF.

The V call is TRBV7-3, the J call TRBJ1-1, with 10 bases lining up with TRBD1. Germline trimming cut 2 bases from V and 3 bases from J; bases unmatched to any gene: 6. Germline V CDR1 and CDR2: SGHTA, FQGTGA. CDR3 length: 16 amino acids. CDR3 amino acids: CASSLLGTGAHTEAFF. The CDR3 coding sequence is TGTGCCAGCAGCTTATTGGGGACAGGGGCTCACACTGAAGCTTTCTTT.

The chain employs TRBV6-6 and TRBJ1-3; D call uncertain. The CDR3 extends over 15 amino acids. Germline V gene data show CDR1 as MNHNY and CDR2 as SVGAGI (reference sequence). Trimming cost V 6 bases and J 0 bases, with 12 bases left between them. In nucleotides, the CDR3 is TGTGCCAGCAGGCAGGACGCCGGCTCTGGAAACACCATATATTTT. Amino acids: CASRQDAGSGNTIYF.

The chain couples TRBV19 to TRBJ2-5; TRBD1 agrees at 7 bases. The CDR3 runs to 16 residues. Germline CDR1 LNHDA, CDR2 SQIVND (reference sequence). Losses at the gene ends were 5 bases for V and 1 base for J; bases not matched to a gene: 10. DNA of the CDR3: TGTGCCAGTAGTTCCCGAGTCAGACAGGGCCAAGAGACCCAGTACTTC. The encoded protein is CASSSRVRQGQETQYF.